Described below is a single T cell receptor (beta chain) sequence and its context. Per the original data handling: Using reference gene primer amplification, nucleated cell counts were estimated. Sequenced by immunoSEQ multiplex PCR; TCRdb stores in-frame clones only, minus some. V, J and clone size are taken as reported in that table, and D and trimming were inferred from the DNA itself. This table has some 300,000 clones, around 92% appearing once. This CDR3 has 18 amino acids. Trimming cost V 4 bases and J 1 base; bases outside gene matches: 6. Germline V gene lookup returns CDR1 KGHDR and CDR2 SFDVKD. This entry comes from a study of blood T cell repertoires in COVID-19. Background on the study: Acute and convalescent COVID-19 samples came from the United States, Italy and Spain.

Two negative PCRs, clearance, or symptom resolution were required of recovered Cohort 3 donors. The sequenced sample consisted of PBMCs or T cells enriched from blood (not recorded which). The chain employs TRBV24-1 and TRBJ2-2; 12 nucleotides match TRBD2. This receptor was taken from a woman aged 25-40 years who had recovered from COVID-19. The CDR3 sequence: CATSDPGLAGLNTGELFF. CDR3 DNA sequence: TGTGCCACCAGTGACCCGGGACTAGCGGGCTTGAACACCGGGGAGCTGTTTTTT.